The clone carrying this T cell receptor (beta chain) was observed a few times. This specimen comes from a study of T cells after yellow fever vaccination. Germline assignment: CDR1 MDHEN and CDR2 SYDVKM. With 0 bases removed from V and 0 bases from J, the gap between germline ends came to 15 bases. The CDR3 length is 18 residues. MiXCR, run by TCRdb on the 5' RACE reads, gives a single entry per CDR3 protein. The table has about 160,000 distinct CDR3 sequences, 6% to 7.5% seen once. The clonotype originates from a man aged 18-30 years who received the YFV17D yellow fever vaccine. The V gene is TRBV28, the J gene TRBJ1-5; D possibly corresponds to TRBD1 (5 bases). This specimen consisted of CD4+ T cells sorted from PBMCs, obtained 5 days after the first yellow fever vaccination. CDR3 amino acids: CASSLWGQILYSNQPQHF. The CDR3 bases are TGTGCCAGCAGTTTATGGGGGCAGATTCTCTATAGCAATCAGCCCCAGCATTTT.